This TCR beta chain was recorded in a study of blood T cells in healthy people across ages. General study points: Roughly linear age-related decline in beta diversity appeared, significant by age around 40.

This clonotype appeared many times. Its antigen is not known. The CDR3 runs to 17 residues. Germline-derived CDR1 and CDR2 are MGHRA and YSYEKL. With 2 bases removed from V and 3 bases from J, the gap between germline ends came to 18 bases. With a J-beta primer mix and a sample-barcoded 5' primer, a second PCR ran about 7 to 12 cycles. Carrying 12 random nucleotides, a template-switch adaptor labeled each individual cDNA molecule. TCRdb passed the 5' RACE reads through MiXCR, listing each CDR3 protein once. The sample lists 1,500,000 or so distinct CDR3 sequences, around 40% occurring once. Healthy Caucasian individuals from Russia aged about 6 to 90 served as donors.

The sequence came from a woman aged 18-29 years in good health. V usage is TRBV4-1 and J usage is TRBJ2-3; tentative D call: TRBD1 (6 bases). Material: blood. CDR3 loop: CASSQIPWGRSTDTQYF. CDR3 sequence (DNA): TGCGCCAGCAGCCAAATTCCTTGGGGGCGGAGTACAGATACGCAGTATTTT.